Listed below are T cell receptor beta chains from one sample, sequenced in a study of OX40 agonist ivuxolimab in advanced cancers. The protocol was immunoSEQ multiplex PCR, while the TCRdb copy is restricted to in-frame clones and leaves out a portion. The repertoire holds under 70,000 clones, with 80% to 95% as singletons. The sample was CD4+ or CD8+ T cells sorted from blood, taken in a trial of the OX40 agonist ivuxolimab. All receptors come from an adult with an advanced solid tumor such as melanoma, head and neck, liver or kidney cancer. Each CDR3 is given with its conserved first and last residue. Each record gives: J gene, clone size, D gene, V gene, CDR3 DNA, CDR3 protein. D genes are given only for firm matches. The listing skips clone size in some rows; elsewhere it reads once, few, many or a size class.

J: TRBJ2-5
size: .
D: .
V: TRBV10-2
DNA: TGCGCCAGCCGGGAGACAGTCCAAGAGACCCAGTACTTC
CDR3: CASRETVQETQYF

J: TRBJ2-1
size: .
D: TRBD2
V: TRBV27
DNA: TGTGCCAGCAGTTCTTTCGGGGGGAACAATGAGCAGTTCTTC
CDR3: CASSSFGGNNEQFF

J: TRBJ1-2
size: few
D: .
V: TRBV7-9
DNA: TGTGCCAGCAGCCCTCTAGACTATGGCTACACCTTC
CDR3: CASSPLDYGYTF

J: TRBJ1-3
size: once
D: .
V: TRBV4-2
DNA: TGTGCCAGCAGCCCGCATCTAGGGACGGATCTTGAAAGCTCTGGAAACACCATATATTTT
CDR3: CASSPHLGTDLESSGNTIYF

J: TRBJ2-7
size: .
D: .
V: TRBV4-2
DNA: TGTGCCAGCAGCCAAGAATCGGAGGTTTTCTTGGACGAGCAGTACTTC
CDR3: CASSQESEVFLDEQYF

J: TRBJ2-7
size: .
D: .
V: TRBV7-9
DNA: TGTGCCAGCAGCCCCGAAGCCCATTACGAGCAGTACTTC
CDR3: CASSPEAHYEQYF

J: TRBJ1-2
size: .
D: .
V: TRBV4-1
DNA: TGCGCCAGCAGCCAAGTGGCCGCAGCTAACTATGGCTACACCTTC
CDR3: CASSQVAAANYGYTF

J: TRBJ2-7
size: .
D: TRBD2
V: TRBV5-1
DNA: TGCGCCAGCAGCTTGACTAGCGGGGGCGACGAGCAGTACTTC
CDR3: CASSLTSGGDEQYF

J: TRBJ1-1
size: .
D: .
V: TRBV5-8
DNA: TGTGCCAGCAGCTTGGGAGCAGGGGTGATCACTGAAGCTTTCTTT
CDR3: CASSLGAGVITEAFF

J: TRBJ1-1
size: .
D: TRBD1
V: TRBV9
DNA: TGTGCCAGCAGCGAGACAGGGGGCTGGACTGAAGCTTTCTTT
CDR3: CASSETGGWTEAFF

J: TRBJ1-1
size: .
D: .
V: TRBV6-5
DNA: TGTGCCAGCAGTTACATGGGGGGCACTGAAGCTTTCTTT
CDR3: CASSYMGGTEAFF

J: TRBJ2-3
size: .
D: .
V: TRBV15
DNA: TGTGCCACCAGCCAGCGGCAGGGCGCAGATACGCAGTATTTT
CDR3: CATSQRQGADTQYF

J: TRBJ1-4
size: .
D: .
V: TRBV6-1
DNA: TGTGCCAGCAGTGAAGCGCAGGTTTGGGAAAAACTGTTTTTT
CDR3: CASSEAQVWEKLFF

J: TRBJ1-2
size: .
D: .
V: TRBV7-7
DNA: TGTGCTAGCAGCTGGGACCAAATCGGACTAGTCTATGGCTACACCTTC
CDR3: CASSWDQIGLVYGYTF

J: TRBJ2-5
size: .
D: .
V: TRBV2
DNA: TGTGCCAGCTGTCCGTTCTCCCCGGAGACCCAGTACTTC
CDR3: CASCPFSPETQYF

J: TRBJ2-2
size: .
D: .
V: TRBV9
DNA: TGTGCCAGCAGCCCCCGTGGGGGGCCCACCGGGGAGCTGTTTTTT
CDR3: CASSPRGGPTGELFF

J: TRBJ2-2
size: .
D: .
V: TRBV13
DNA: TGTGCCAGCAGCCCTAGGGCCGTGATCACCGGGGAGCTGTTTTTT
CDR3: CASSPRAVITGELFF

J: TRBJ2-7
size: .
D: TRBD1
V: TRBV4-3
DNA: TGCGCCAGCAGCCAAGCGGATACAGGGGACTACGAGCAGTACTTC
CDR3: CASSQADTGDYEQYF

J: TRBJ2-6
size: .
D: .
V: TRBV4-3
DNA: TGCGCCAGCAGCCAAGGTTGGCAGACTGGGGCCAACGTCCTGACTTTC
CDR3: CASSQGWQTGANVLTF

J: TRBJ2-7
size: .
D: TRBD1
V: TRBV5-1
DNA: TGCGCCAGCAGCTTGGTACAGGGGAGCTCCTACGAGCAGTACTTC
CDR3: CASSLVQGSSYEQYF

J: TRBJ1-2
size: .
D: .
V: TRBV12-5
DNA: TGTGCTAGTGGTTTGGTAAACGGGGGCGCCATTGGCTACACCTTC
CDR3: CASGLVNGGAIGYTF

J: TRBJ2-5
size: .
D: .
V: TRBV9
DNA: TGTGCCAGCAGCGTAGACGGGAGACCTGGGGGGGAGACCCAGTACTTC
CDR3: CASSVDGRPGGETQYF

J: TRBJ2-3
size: .
D: TRBD1
V: TRBV9
DNA: TGTGCCAGCAGCGTAGGTCGGGCTTCTCGACAGGGTGGGACAGATACGCAGTATTTT
CDR3: CASSVGRASRQGGTDTQYF

J: TRBJ2-3
size: .
D: TRBD1
V: TRBV6-6
DNA: TGTGCCAGCAGTGGGACAGCCACCAAAGATACGCAGTATTTT
CDR3: CASSGTATKDTQYF

J: TRBJ1-1
size: .
D: .
V: TRBV9
DNA: TGTGCCAGCAGCGTGTCGGGCGGAAACACTGAAGCTTTCTTT
CDR3: CASSVSGGNTEAFF

J: TRBJ2-5
size: .
D: .
V: TRBV11-2
DNA: TGTGCCAGCAGCTTCCCCTTCCGGGGGCGGGAGACCCAGTACTTC
CDR3: CASSFPFRGRETQYF

J: TRBJ1-2
size: .
D: .
V: TRBV25-1
DNA: TGTGCCACGAGAGAGAAGGGAGAACTTTATGGCTACACCTTC
CDR3: CATREKGELYGYTF

J: TRBJ1-2
size: .
D: TRBD1
V: TRBV9
DNA: TGTGCCAGCAGCCCCCGGACAGGGACTAACTATGGCTACACCTTC
CDR3: CASSPRTGTNYGYTF

J: TRBJ1-1
size: .
D: .
V: TRBV18
DNA: TGTGCCAGCTCAGCCCCGAGGGGGTGGAACACTGAAGCTTTCTTT
CDR3: CASSAPRGWNTEAFF

J: TRBJ1-2
size: .
D: TRBD1
V: TRBV9
DNA: TGTGCCAGCAGGGCCGGGACAGGGGATGGCTACACCTTC
CDR3: CASRAGTGDGYTF

J: TRBJ2-7
size: .
D: .
V: TRBV12-5
DNA: TGTGCTAGTGGTTTGGTACCGGACGGATCCTACGAGCAGTACTTC
CDR3: CASGLVPDGSYEQYF

J: TRBJ2-1
size: .
D: TRBD2
V: TRBV2
DNA: TGTGCCATTGGGACTAGCGGGGGTTACAATGAGCAGTTCTTC
CDR3: CAIGTSGGYNEQFF

J: TRBJ2-7
size: once
D: .
V: TRBV4-3
DNA: TGCGCCAGCAGCCAAGATAGAGGAGGGTGGGAGCAGTACTTC
CDR3: CASSQDRGGWEQYF

J: TRBJ2-2
size: .
D: TRBD1
V: TRBV19
DNA: TGTGCCAGTACCCCGATGACAGGGTGGGACACCGGGGAGCTGTTTTTT
CDR3: CASTPMTGWDTGELFF

J: TRBJ2-7
size: .
D: .
V: TRBV19
DNA: TGTGCCAGTAGTATGCCGGGCCGAAACTACGAGCAGTACTTC
CDR3: CASSMPGRNYEQYF

J: TRBJ1-5
size: .
D: .
V: TRBV15
DNA: TGTGCCACCAGCAGTAGCAGCTTCTATCAGCCCCAGCATTTT
CDR3: CATSSSSFYQPQHF

J: TRBJ1-3
size: once
D: TRBD1
V: TRBV13
DNA: TGTGCCAGCAGCTCGTCGGGACAGGGCATTGGAAACACCATATATTTT
CDR3: CASSSSGQGIGNTIYF

J: TRBJ2-1
size: once
D: .
V: TRBV7-9
DNA: TGTGCCAGCAGCTTAGTAGGGGGGAGCTCCTACAATGAGCAGTTCTTC
CDR3: CASSLVGGSSYNEQFF

J: TRBJ2-7
size: .
D: .
V: TRBV7-9
DNA: TGTGCCAGCAGCTTAACCGACAGCCCAAGCTCCTACGAGCAGTACTTC
CDR3: CASSLTDSPSSYEQYF

J: TRBJ1-2
size: .
D: TRBD1
V: TRBV7-9
DNA: TGTGCCAGCACAGGGGGCGACTATGGCTACACCTTC
CDR3: CASTGGDYGYTF

J: TRBJ1-4
size: .
D: .
V: TRBV9
DNA: TGTGCCAGCAGCGTAGAAGGGTTCAATGAAAAACTGTTTTTT
CDR3: CASSVEGFNEKLFF

J: TRBJ1-2
size: .
D: .
V: TRBV7-9
DNA: TGTGCCAGCAGCTTAGGAGATTTAGGGGACTTGGGCTATGGCTACACCTTC
CDR3: CASSLGDLGDLGYGYTF

J: TRBJ2-7
size: few
D: .
V: TRBV2
DNA: TGTGCCAGCAGTGGACCGTCGTACGAGCAGTACTTC
CDR3: CASSGPSYEQYF

J: TRBJ2-7
size: .
D: TRBD1
V: TRBV9
DNA: TGTGCCAGCAGCGTGACCGGGACAGGGTTAGACGAGCAGTACTTC
CDR3: CASSVTGTGLDEQYF

J: TRBJ2-7
size: .
D: TRBD2
V: TRBV19
DNA: TGTGCCAGTAGCGAGACTAGCGGGGGGGCCCACGAGCAGTACTTC
CDR3: CASSETSGGAHEQYF

J: TRBJ2-5
size: .
D: .
V: TRBV19
DNA: TGTGCCAGTAGTATGTGGGTCGGGGAGACCCAGTACTTC
CDR3: CASSMWVGETQYF

J: TRBJ2-1
size: .
D: TRBD2
V: TRBV7-9
DNA: TGTGCCAGCAGCCCGGGGACTAGCGGGGGGGCCCGGAATGAGCAGTTCTTC
CDR3: CASSPGTSGGARNEQFF

J: TRBJ2-3
size: .
D: TRBD2
V: TRBV10-3
DNA: TGTGCCATCATCGGGGCTCATAGCGGGGCTAGCACAGATACGCAGTATTTT
CDR3: CAIIGAHSGASTDTQYF

J: TRBJ2-1
size: .
D: .
V: TRBV5-1
DNA: TGCGCCAGCACATGGGTGGGGAAGGGTGAGCAGTTCTTC
CDR3: CASTWVGKGEQFF

J: TRBJ2-1
size: .
D: .
V: TRBV27
DNA: TGTGCCAGCAGTTTAGGGGCCTACAATGAGCAGTTCTTC
CDR3: CASSLGAYNEQFF

J: TRBJ1-1
size: .
D: .
V: TRBV5-5
DNA: TGTGCCAGCGGAACAGGACCAAACACTGAAGCTTTCTTT
CDR3: CASGTGPNTEAFF

J: TRBJ2-1
size: .
D: TRBD2
V: TRBV27
DNA: TGTGCCAGCAGTCCTAGCGGGGGGGACGCCTACAATGAGCAGTTCTTC
CDR3: CASSPSGGDAYNEQFF

J: TRBJ2-1
size: .
D: .
V: TRBV27
DNA: TGTGCCAGCAGTTTCCCGGGCCGAGCCTCCAATGAGCAGTTCTTC
CDR3: CASSFPGRASNEQFF

J: TRBJ1-4
size: .
D: .
V: TRBV4-1
DNA: TGCGCCAGCAGCCAAGGGACGGGATCTAATGAAAAACTGTTTTTT
CDR3: CASSQGTGSNEKLFF

J: TRBJ2-7
size: .
D: .
V: TRBV27
DNA: TGTGCCAGCGGCGGGGGGACAGGAGCCTACGAGCAGTACTTC
CDR3: CASGGGTGAYEQYF

J: TRBJ2-7
size: .
D: .
V: TRBV6-5
DNA: TGTGCCAGCAGTGCGGAAAACTACGAGCAGTACTTC
CDR3: CASSAENYEQYF